The clone carrying this TCR beta chain was counted at least ten times. Its target is not known. These data come from a study of T cells after posttransplantation cyclophosphamide. TCRdb's table, derived via immunoSEQ multiplex PCR, lists solely in-frame clones and lacks some. The profile covers about 12,000 clones, none occurring a single time. The study, taken as a whole, reports: Later post-transplant blood repertoires were often dominated by donor CD8+ memory clones. Skin or GI-infiltrating T cells shared few TRB sequences with blood.

The ends lost 6 bases at V and 4 bases at J; junction bases unmatched: 7. The germline gives CDR1 MNHEY, CDR2 SVGEGT. The CDR3 spans 15 residues. The clonotype originates from a woman between 40 and 50 years old in good health, CMV-negative, and a related stem cell transplant donor. Sequenced sample: PBMCs. The chain links TRBV6-2 or TRBV6-3 to TRBJ2-4, with 9 bases that match TRBD1. CDR3 DNA sequence: TGTGCCAGCAGAGAAGAGACAGGGGGGAAAAACATTCAGTACTTC. Translated: CASREETGGKNIQYF.